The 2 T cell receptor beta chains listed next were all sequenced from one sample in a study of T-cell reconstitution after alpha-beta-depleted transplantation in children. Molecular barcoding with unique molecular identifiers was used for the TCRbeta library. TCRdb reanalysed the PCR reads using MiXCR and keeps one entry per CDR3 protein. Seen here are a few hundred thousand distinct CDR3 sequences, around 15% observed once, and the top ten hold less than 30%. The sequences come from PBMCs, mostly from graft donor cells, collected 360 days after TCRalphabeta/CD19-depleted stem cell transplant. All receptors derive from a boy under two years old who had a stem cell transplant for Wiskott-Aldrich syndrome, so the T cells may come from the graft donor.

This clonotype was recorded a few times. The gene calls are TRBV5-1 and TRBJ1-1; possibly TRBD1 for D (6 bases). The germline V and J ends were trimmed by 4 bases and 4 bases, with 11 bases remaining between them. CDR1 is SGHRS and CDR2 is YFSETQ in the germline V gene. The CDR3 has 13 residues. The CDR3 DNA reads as TGCGCCAGCAGCATGATGGGGGCCACTGAAGCTTTCTTT. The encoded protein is CASSMMGATEAFF. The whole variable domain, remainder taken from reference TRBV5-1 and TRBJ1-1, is KAGVTQTPRYLIKTRGQQVTLSCSPISGHRSVSWYQQTPGQGLQFLFEYFSETQRNKGNFPGRFSGRQFSNSRSEMNVSTLELGDSALYLCASSMMGATEAFFGQGTRLTVV.

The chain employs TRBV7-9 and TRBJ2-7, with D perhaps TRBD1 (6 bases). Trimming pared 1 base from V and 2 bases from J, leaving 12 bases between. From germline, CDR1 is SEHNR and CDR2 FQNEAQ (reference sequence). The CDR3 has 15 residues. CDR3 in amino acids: CASSLDTGITYEQYF. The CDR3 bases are TGTGCCAGCAGCTTAGATACAGGGATTACCTACGAGCAGTACTTC.